This is a list of T cell receptor beta chains from one sample in a study of T-cell memory formation after mild COVID-19. TCRdb re-called the 5' RACE reads with MiXCR, one entry per CDR3 protein. The sample includes 150,000 or so distinct CDR3 sequences, approximately 14% of them seen just once. The sample consisted of PBMCs or a T cell subset sorted from them (not recorded which). The receptors originated from an adult woman who had mild COVID-19 (a few samples of this study predate the infection). Cell type and time point are not known. CDR3s include the opening cysteine and the closing phenylalanine or tryptophan.

TRBJ1-2 | TRBV12-3/TRBV12-4 | CASGGHSYGYTF
TRBJ2-3 | TRBV2 | CASKAGDHSNTQYF
TRBJ2-3 | TRBV7-2 | CASSRPGLSTDTQYF
TRBJ2-7 | TRBV12-3/TRBV12-4 | CASSSGQANLYEQYF
TRBJ1-1 | TRBV20-1 | CSARAGQSNTEAFF
TRBJ2-7 | TRBV7-9 | CASSPTGTGAYEQYF
TRBJ2-1 | TRBV7-8 | CASSQSGLAGYNEQFF
TRBJ1-1 | TRBV19 | CASSPRASQGGTEAFF
TRBJ1-1 | TRBV4-1 | CASSQAGQGFTEAFF
TRBJ1-1 | TRBV15 | CATSRVLGGLPEAFF
TRBJ1-1 | TRBV24-1 | CATSFSGEAFF
TRBJ2-1 | TRBV30 | CSSGGYSYNEQFF
TRBJ2-1 | TRBV4-2 | CASSQDGVGEQFF
TRBJ2-5 | TRBV5-1 | CASSFQGTQYF
TRBJ1-5 | TRBV2 | CASRADMSNQPQHF
TRBJ1-6 | TRBV9 | CASSPRPGGDSPLHF
TRBJ1-1 | TRBV5-4 | CASSLGGGRKNTEAFF
TRBJ2-1 | TRBV20-1 | CSARVGSSNEQFF
TRBJ1-4 | TRBV25-1 | CASSDRATNEKLFF
TRBJ1-2 | TRBV6-6 | CASSPDAEPTNYGYTF
TRBJ2-3 | TRBV6-5 | CASSYDRGIRNTQYF
TRBJ2-7 | TRBV12-3/TRBV12-4 | CASSLTRHEQYF
TRBJ1-5 | TRBV18 | CASSPQGTMQPQHF
TRBJ2-7 | TRBV5-1 | CASSLSAGQSGAEQYF